Listed here is a single T cell receptor (beta chain). Its antigen is unidentified. The V gene end was trimmed by 2 bases and the J gene end by 5 bases; junction bases not matched to a gene: 13. The CDR3 contains 17 residues. Germline CDR1 LGHNA, CDR2 YNFKEQ. The table came from immunoSEQ multiplex PCR; TCRdb's copy has only in-frame clones and leaves some out. The table includes about 150,000 clones, around 93% detected once. This sample stems from a study of T cell responses to AZD1222 COVID-19 vaccine. Study conclusions and caveats: Receipt of two AZD1222 doses was followed by a rise in Spike-specific TCR breadth and depth.

The V gene is TRBV4-2, the J gene TRBJ1-1; TRBD1 matches at 8 bases. This material consisted of peripheral blood, taken on day 0 of AZD1222 vaccination. This clonotype originated in an adult in good health. CDR3 loop: CASSQQTGGRFITEAFF. Written as DNA, the CDR3 is TGTGCCAGCAGCCAACAAACAGGGGGAAGGTTTATAACTGAAGCTTTCTTT.